This TCR beta chain was identified during a study of human T cells and chemical hapten exposure. Regarding the study as a whole: Clustering by CDR3 similarity yielded significantly more large clusters from expanded TCRs than controls.

The CDR3 is 15 residues long. The V segment lost 6 bases and the J segment 2 bases; nucleotides outside the gene matches: 7. Per the germline V gene, CDR1 is SGHDT and CDR2 is YYEEEE. This clonotype has a handful of counts. Its antigen is still unknown. TCRdb used MiXCR to reprocess the RACE reads, holding one entry per CDR3 protein. The table lists 200,000 to 300,000 distinct CDR3 sequences, 7% to 10% of them singletons, with 2% to 3% in the top ten. Time point specified: pre-sensitization, week 0. Noted treatment: therapeutic diphenylcyclopropenone sensitization with weekly scalp DPC. The TCR originated in a woman between 40 and 50 years old with alopecia areata. Some clones in this sample may be carry-over from other donors' samples. The gene calls are TRBV5-6 and TRBJ2-2; 7 bases map to TRBD2. The material was whole blood, obtained in connection with sensitization to the hapten diphenylcyclopropenone (DPC). Written as DNA, the CDR3 is TGTGCCAGCACCCTCGGGGGGTCCAACACCGGGGAGCTGTTTTTT. Residues: CASTLGGSNTGELFF.